What follows describes a single T cell receptor beta chain. Described treatment: oral pan-JAK inhibitor, 5-10 mg twice daily. This entry is derived from a study of CD8+ T cells in alopecia areata. Extraction of RNA preceded its reverse transcription into cDNA, which served as the sequencing template. The data were produced by immunoSEQ multiplex PCR, yet TCRdb's version contains in-frame clones alone and is incomplete. Of 150,000 to 200,000 clones in the sample, 64% are singletons; the top ten hold roughly 1.3%. There are 15 residues in the CDR3. V trimming: 5 bases; J trimming: 0 bases; junction bases outside the gene matches: 6. The V gene's germline CDR1 is KGHSH and CDR2 LQKENI.

This TCR derives from a human donor with alopecia areata. The source was CD4+ T cells sorted from blood, collected between weeks 49 and 50, from a patient treated with tofacitinib. V is TRBV18 and J is TRBJ1-1; 7 nucleotides agree with TRBD1. CDR3 nucleotide sequence: TGTGCCAGCTCATCCGGGACAGCAATGAACACTGAAGCTTTCTTT. This translates into CASSSGTAMNTEAFF.